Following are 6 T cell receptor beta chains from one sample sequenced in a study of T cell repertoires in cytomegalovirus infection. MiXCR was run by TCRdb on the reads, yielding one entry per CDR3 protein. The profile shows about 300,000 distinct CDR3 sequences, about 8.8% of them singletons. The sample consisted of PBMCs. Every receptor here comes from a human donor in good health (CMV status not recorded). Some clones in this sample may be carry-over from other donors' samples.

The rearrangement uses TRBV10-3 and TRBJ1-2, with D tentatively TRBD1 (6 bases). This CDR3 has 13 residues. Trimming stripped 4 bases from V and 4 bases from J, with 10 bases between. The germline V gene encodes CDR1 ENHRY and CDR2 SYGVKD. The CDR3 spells CAISGTAIYGYTF. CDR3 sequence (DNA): TGTGCCATCAGTGGGACAGCGATCTATGGCTACACCTTC.

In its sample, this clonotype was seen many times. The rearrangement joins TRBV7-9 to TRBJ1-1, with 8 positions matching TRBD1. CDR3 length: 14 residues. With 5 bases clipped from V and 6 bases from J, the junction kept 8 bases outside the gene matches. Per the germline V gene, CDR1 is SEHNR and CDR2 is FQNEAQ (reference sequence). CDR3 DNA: TGTGCCAGCAGCGGACAGGGCGGGAATGCTGAAGCTTTCTTT. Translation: CASSGQGGNAEAFF.

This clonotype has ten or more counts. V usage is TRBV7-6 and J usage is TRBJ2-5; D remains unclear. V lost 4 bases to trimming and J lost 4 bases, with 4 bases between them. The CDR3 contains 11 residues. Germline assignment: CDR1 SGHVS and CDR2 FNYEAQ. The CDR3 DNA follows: TGTGCCAGCAGCTGGCGAGAGACCCAGTACTTC. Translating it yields CASSWRETQYF.

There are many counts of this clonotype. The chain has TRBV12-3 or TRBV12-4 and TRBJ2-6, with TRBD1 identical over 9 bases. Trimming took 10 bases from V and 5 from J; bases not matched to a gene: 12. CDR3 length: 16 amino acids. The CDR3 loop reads CAIVGQGEPRANVLTF. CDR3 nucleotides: TGTGCCATCGTGGGACAGGGAGAGCCACGGGCCAACGTCCTGACTTTC.

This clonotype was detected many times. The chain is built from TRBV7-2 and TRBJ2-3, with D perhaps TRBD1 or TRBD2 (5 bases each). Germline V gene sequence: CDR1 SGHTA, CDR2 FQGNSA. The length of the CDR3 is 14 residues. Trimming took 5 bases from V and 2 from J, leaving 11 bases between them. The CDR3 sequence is CASSRDRVTDTQYF. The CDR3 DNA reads TGTGCCAGCAGCCGGGACCGGGTCACAGATACGCAGTATTTT.

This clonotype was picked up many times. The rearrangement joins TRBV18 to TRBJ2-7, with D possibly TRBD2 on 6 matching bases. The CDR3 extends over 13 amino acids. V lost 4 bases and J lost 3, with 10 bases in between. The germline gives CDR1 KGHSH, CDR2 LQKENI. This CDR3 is CASSRREDYEQYF. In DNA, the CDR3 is TGTGCCAGCTCACGTAGGGAGGACTACGAGCAGTACTTC. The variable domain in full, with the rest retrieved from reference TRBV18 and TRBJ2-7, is NAGVMQNPRHLVRRRGQEARLRCSPMKGHSHVYWYRQLPEEGLKFMVYLQKENIIDESGMPKERFSAEFPKEGPSILRIQQVVRGDSAAYFCASSRREDYEQYFGPGTRLTVT.